This passage covers 30 T cell receptor beta chains from one sample sequenced in a study of shared T cell receptors in the human thymus. The method was immunoSEQ multiplex PCR; TCRdb's version includes in-frame clones alone and lacks a portion of them. This table holds 600,000 or so clones, around 87% found once. The same data also went into a second study, on human thymus T cells.

The sequenced sample was thymocytes. The receptors were gathered from a boy in the first two years of life with a congenital heart defect.

V gene TRBV30 combines with J gene TRBJ1-5; 10 bases align to TRBD1. CDR1 and CDR2 (germline): GTSNPN, SVGIG (reference sequence). V lost 3 bases, J lost 0 bases, and 8 bases stayed unmatched. The CDR3 runs to 17 residues. In DNA, the CDR3 is TGTGCCTGGAGGGGGACAGGGGCAAAATATAGCAATCAGCCCCAGCATTTT. The encoded protein is CAWRGTGAKYSNQPQHF.

The rearrangement uses TRBV6-5 and TRBJ2-7; the D gene is possibly TRBD2 (5 bases). Looked up from germline, CDR1 is MNHEY and CDR2 is SVGAGI. V gave up 0 bases and J gave up 2 bases, with 11 bases separating them. The CDR3 consists of 15 residues. The CDR3 region is CASSYSIIGTYEQYF. As DNA, the CDR3 is TGTGCCAGCAGTTACTCGATTATCGGGACCTACGAGCAGTACTTC.

The V gene is TRBV7-2, the J gene TRBJ2-1; D unresolved. This CDR3 has 12 amino acids. Trimming left V 1 base short and J 15 bases short, with 13 bases between. Germline CDR1 is SGHTA and CDR2 is FQGNSA. The CDR3 here is CASSLVPERRFF. The DNA of the CDR3 is TGTGCCAGCAGCTTAGTTCCGGAGAGGAGGTTCTTC.

Turning to this clone: A junction end diverges from the germline sequence, so it may reflect a read error. The rearrangement joins TRBV28 to TRBJ1-4, with 9 positions matching TRBD1. From germline, CDR1 is MDHEN and CDR2 SYDVKM. There are 16 residues in the CDR3. For the CDR3, the DNA is TGTGCCAGCAGTAGGGACAGGGAATCACCTAACGAAAAACTGTTTTTT. Amino acids: CASSRDRESPNEKLFF.

This clone was picked up one time. The genes are TRBV29-1 and TRBJ2-2; 12 bases agree with TRBD2. This CDR3 has 16 amino acids. The ends lost 3 bases at V and 8 bases at J; junction bases unmatched: 10. The germline CDR1 and CDR2 sequences are SQVTM and ANQGSEA. CDR3 sequence reads: CSVEGLAGGQAGELFF. CDR3 bases: TGCAGCGTTGAGGGCCTAGCGGGAGGGCAGGCGGGGGAGCTGTTTTTT.

The count of this clone is one. The chain has TRBV4-3 and TRBJ2-3; a possible D gene is TRBD1 (6 bases). This CDR3 is built from 16 residues. V was trimmed by 4 bases and J by 1 base, leaving 15 bases between them. Germline lookup yields CDR1 LGHNA and CDR2 YSLEER. In DNA form, the CDR3 reads TGCGCCAGCAGCCCCTTTAGGGGGATTCGCACAGATACGCAGTATTTT. Protein sequence: CASSPFRGIRTDTQYF.

CDR3 DNA: TGTGCCAGCAGCTCTGGGACAGGGGCTGCAGATACGCAGTATTTT. Protein sequence: CASSSGTGAADTQYF. The genes are TRBV7-9 and TRBJ2-3; 10 bases are a match to TRBD1. This CDR3 is built from 15 residues. J lost 4 bases, V lost 4 bases, and 5 bases had no gene match. Germline V gene sequence: CDR1 SEHNR, CDR2 FQNEAQ (reference sequence).

The rearrangement uses TRBV11-2 and TRBJ2-7, with 7 nucleotides matching TRBD2. Germline assignment: CDR1 SGHAT and CDR2 FQNNGV. CDR3 length: 18 residues. V lost 0 bases, J lost 3 bases, and 14 bases stayed unmatched. The CDR3 region has the DNA TGTGCCAGCAGCTTAGACTCAGCGGGATCTCTCCGGGACTACGAGCAGTACTTC. As protein: CASSLDSAGSLRDYEQYF.

The rearrangement links TRBV10-3 to TRBJ2-1; weak D call: TRBD2 (6 bases). V shed 2 bases and J shed 9 bases, with 17 bases lying between them. The germline V gene has CDR1 ENHRY and CDR2 SYGVKD. CDR3 size: 15 residues. The CDR3 coding sequence is TGTGCCATCAGTGAGGGGACTTATAGTGTCAGTGAGCAGTTCTTC. It translates to CAISEGTYSVSEQFF.

The chain couples TRBV30 to TRBJ2-7; 8 nucleotides align to TRBD1. Per the germline V gene, CDR1 is GTSNPN and CDR2 is SVGIG (reference sequence). The V and J ends lost 0 bases and 4 bases, in that order; junction bases with no gene match: 2. The CDR3 loop spans 13 amino acids. The CDR3 sequence is CAWSVGDRYEQYF. The CDR3 DNA sequence: TGTGCCTGGAGTGTGGGGGACAGGTACGAGCAGTACTTC.

The CDR3 is CSVADRGLLHDTEAFF. Written as DNA, the CDR3 is TGCAGCGTTGCTGACAGGGGGCTCTTACATGACACTGAAGCTTTCTTT. The V and J genes are TRBV29-1 and TRBJ1-1; 10 bases fit TRBD1. V gave up 4 bases and J gave up 3 bases; unmatched junction bases: 11. The CDR3 runs 16 residues. From germline, CDR1 is SQVTM and CDR2 ANQGSEA.

The CDR3 region is CSVDKVSGGSIHGYTF. The DNA for the CDR3 is TGCAGCGTTGATAAAGTTTCAGGAGGATCGATTCATGGCTACACCTTC. This rearrangement joins TRBV29-1 to TRBJ1-2, with no clear D. The CDR3 length is 16 residues. The V and J ends lost 3 bases and 6 bases respectively, with 23 bases between them. Germline V gene lookup returns CDR1 SQVTM and CDR2 ANQGSEA.

The chain links TRBV7-2 to TRBJ2-7, with 7 bases fitting TRBD1. V dropped 0 bases and J dropped 0; count of bases not matched to a gene: 11. Germline V gene data show CDR1 as SGHTA and CDR2 as FQGNSA. The CDR3 extends over 18 amino acids. The CDR3 nucleotides are TGTGCCAGCAGCTTAGCGATAGGACAGGTAGGGGACTCCTACGAGCAGTACTTC. Translating gives CASSLAIGQVGDSYEQYF.

This clone was counted only a few times. This chain joins TRBV4-1 and TRBJ1-6, with TRBD1 as a possible D gene (5 bases). The V gene lost 0 bases and the J gene lost 10 bases, with 13 bases spanning the gap. Per the germline V gene, CDR1 is MGHRA and CDR2 is YSYEKL. There are 15 residues in the CDR3. The CDR3 sequence: CASSQDLWGGSPLHF. CDR3 DNA: TGCGCCAGCAGCCAAGATCTCTGGGGGGGGTCACCCCTCCACTTT.

The chain employs TRBV20-1 and TRBJ1-2; D remains unclear. V was pared by 0 bases and J by 8 bases, with 7 bases between. Germline CDR1 and CDR2: DFQATT and SNEGSKA (reference sequence). CDR3 length: 11 amino acids. As DNA, the CDR3 is TGCAGTGCTAGAGATCGGGTAGGCTACACCTTC. Its translation is CSARDRVGYTF.

The rearrangement joins TRBV28 to TRBJ1-2, with 7 bases identical to TRBD1. Germline-derived CDR1 and CDR2 are MDHEN and SYDVKM. The CDR3 is 13 residues long. V trimming: 8 bases; J trimming: 8 bases; junction bases outside the gene matches: 11. As DNA, the CDR3 is TGTGCCAGCGGACAGGTAGAAGGATTGGGCTACACCTTC. As protein: CASGQVEGLGYTF.

The CDR3 loop reads CAITPASSSGNTIYF. The CDR3 coding sequence is TGTGCCATCACCCCAGCGTCCAGCTCTGGAAACACCATATATTTT. This chain links TRBV10-3 with TRBJ1-3, with no clear D. CDR1 is ENHRY and CDR2 is SYGVKD in the germline V gene. This CDR3 has 15 residues. V dropped 7 bases and J dropped 0 bases, with 13 bases sitting between them.

This rearrangement joins TRBV28 to TRBJ1-1, with 11 bases that match TRBD1. Germline values: CDR1 MDHEN, CDR2 SYDVKM. V trimming: 5 bases; J trimming: 6 bases; junction bases outside the gene matches: 14. This CDR3 spans 17 amino acids. The CDR3 is CASSPNSRTGGPPEAFF. DNA for the CDR3: TGTGCCAGCAGTCCAAACTCCAGGACAGGGGGCCCCCCTGAAGCTTTCTTT.

The chain recombines TRBV4-1 with TRBJ1-2; 12 nucleotides align to TRBD1. The CDR3 contains 20 residues. The junction had 16 bases not matched to a gene; V was cut back by 1 base and J by 4 bases. The germline gives CDR1 MGHRA, CDR2 YSYEKL. CDR3 sequence reads: CASSQALCGTGGADPYGYTF. DNA for the CDR3: TGCGCCAGCAGCCAAGCGCTTTGTGGGACAGGGGGCGCCGACCCCTATGGCTACACCTTC.

The table lists this clone with a few counts. The chain employs TRBV5-8 and TRBJ1-3; 7 nucleotides line up with TRBD1. The CDR3 totals 17 residues. V lost 0 bases to trimming and J lost 0 bases; unmatched junction nucleotides: 6. Germline assignment: CDR1 SGHTS and CDR2 YDEGEE. The CDR3 DNA reads TGTGCCAGCAGCTTGGCCGCGGACAGGTTCTCTGGAAACACCATATATTTT. Translating gives CASSLAADRFSGNTIYF.

DNA for the CDR3: TGTGCCAGCAGCCTCGGACTAGCGGGGGGGTCTCGCACAGATACGCAGTATTTT. Amino acids: CASSLGLAGGSRTDTQYF. The chain combines TRBV11-2 with TRBJ2-3, with 15 bases matching TRBD2. Trimming cost V 5 bases and J 1 base; bases outside gene matches: 7. Germline V gene lookup returns CDR1 SGHAT and CDR2 FQNNGV. The CDR3 extends over 18 amino acids.

The J gene is TRBJ1-2, the V gene TRBV19; perhaps TRBD1 as D (6 bases). The length of the CDR3 is 13 residues. From germline, CDR1 is LNHDA and CDR2 SQIVND (reference sequence). V shed 10 bases and J shed 6 bases, with 18 bases lying between them. DNA of the CDR3: TGTGCCACTAATCCGGGACATATCAATGGCTACACCTTC. This codes for CATNPGHINGYTF.

The V call is TRBV7-9, the J call TRBJ1-2; TRBD1 aligns across 7 bases. Losses at the gene ends were 3 bases for V and 5 bases for J; bases not matched to a gene: 6. The length of the CDR3 is 14 residues. The germline gives CDR1 SEHNR, CDR2 FQNEAQ (reference sequence). The CDR3 is CASSFSGTVYGYTF. CDR3 sequence (DNA): TGTGCCAGCAGCTTTTCCGGGACAGTATATGGCTACACCTTC.

The chain recombines TRBV11-2 with TRBJ2-1; 9 positions match TRBD2. This CDR3 region has 15 residues. The trim removed 3 bases at V and 4 bases at J, leaving 4 bases unmatched. Germline lookup yields CDR1 SGHAT and CDR2 FQNNGV. As DNA, the CDR3 is TGTGCCAGCAGCTTTAGCGGGGGCGAATACAATGAGCAGTTCTTC. It specifies CASSFSGGEYNEQFF.

This clone appeared a single time. This chain connects TRBV7-2 to TRBJ2-5; TRBD1 matches at 7 bases. Germline-derived CDR1 and CDR2 are SGHTA and FQGNSA. V shed 6 bases and J 5 bases; nucleotides not matched to a gene: 15. The CDR3 contains 16 residues. CDR3 bases: TGTGCCAGCAGTCTTAGAGGGGGCTTGGTAAGCGAGACCCAGTACTTC. Its protein is CASSLRGGLVSETQYF. The variable domain in full, with the rest retrieved from reference TRBV7-2 and TRBJ2-5, is GAGVSQSPSNKVTEKGKDVELRCDPISGHTALYWYRQSLGQGLEFLIYFQGNSAPDKSGLPSDRFSAERTGGSVSTLTIQRTQQEDSAVYLCASSLRGGLVSETQYFGPGTRLLVL.

This sequence joins TRBV5-5 and TRBJ1-2; weak D call: TRBD1 (6 bases). The CDR3 totals 13 residues. V was pared by 0 bases and J by 8 bases, with 11 bases between. Germline CDR1 is SGHKS and CDR2 is YYEKEE (reference sequence). CDR3 loop: CASSLGQGHGYTF. CDR3 nucleotides: TGTGCCAGCAGCTTGGGGCAGGGGCACGGCTACACCTTC.

The V and J genes are TRBV6-5 and TRBJ2-5; 11 positions agree with TRBD2. The CDR3 is 14 amino acids. The germline V gene encodes CDR1 MNHEY and CDR2 SVGAGI. Losses at the gene ends were 5 bases for V and 4 bases for J; bases not matched to a gene: 3. The DNA of the CDR3 is TGTGCCAGCAGTCTAGCGGGAGGCGTAGAGACCCAGTACTTC. Amino acid sequence: CASSLAGGVETQYF.

The rearrangement uses TRBV19 and TRBJ1-1; a possible D gene is TRBD1 (6 bases). CDR3 length: 14 residues. Germline CDR1 LNHDA, CDR2 SQIVND (reference sequence). Trimming removed 6 bases from V and 3 bases from J, with 14 bases in between. The CDR3 DNA sequence: TGTGCCAGTAGGTCAGGGGTTGAGTACACTGAAGCTTTCTTT. The encoded protein is CASRSGVEYTEAFF.

Here the CDR3 DNA reads TGTGCCAGCAGCGTGTCATGGGTGGGACAGGGGGCGGGTGAGCAGTTCTTC. Translation: CASSVSWVGQGAGEQFF. The chain joins TRBV9 to TRBJ2-1, with 12 bases that match TRBD1. CDR3 length: 17 residues. Germline loops: CDR1 SGDLS, CDR2 YYNGEE. V gave up 2 bases and J gave up 9 bases; unmatched junction bases: 12.

This chain uses TRBV7-9 with TRBJ1-1, with 9 bases lining up with TRBD1. The CDR3 loop spans 16 amino acids. J gave up 5 bases and V 1 base, and 8 bases lay outside the gene matches. The germline V gene encodes CDR1 SEHNR and CDR2 FQNEAQ (reference sequence). The DNA of the CDR3 is TGTGCCAGCAGCTTAGGGACTTCCGGACAGGGGACTGAAGCTTTCTTT. Translated, it gives CASSLGTSGQGTEAFF.